This T cell receptor beta chain was captured by sequencing in a study of T cell repertoires in cytomegalovirus infection. Turning to the study itself: Matching HLA type and CMV infection were both indicated by public TCR beta signatures.

Each CDR3 protein is one row after TCRdb ran MiXCR on the reads. Of about 270,000 distinct CDR3 sequences listed, around 20% were seen once; the top ten hold roughly a fifth. Whole-study results and caveats: The study identified carriers of CMV plus the relevant HLA from cumulative public TCR beta family frequency. Clonotypes of TCR beta that were HLA-C-restricted and CMV-specific dominated the ex vivo response.

This CDR3 has 15 residues. V was pared by 0 bases and J by 4 bases, with 10 bases between. This clonotype was picked up many times. The antigen is unknown. Source: cultured PBMCs, taken from culture after CMV antigen stimulation. This chain joins TRBV12-3 or TRBV12-4 and TRBJ1-5; D is unclear. The receptor's source is a human donor in good health (CMV status not recorded). Some clones in this sample may be carry-over from other donors' samples. The CDR3 here is CASSLATTKNQPQHF. Here the CDR3 DNA reads TGTGCCAGCAGTTTAGCTACCACGAAAAATCAGCCCCAGCATTTT.